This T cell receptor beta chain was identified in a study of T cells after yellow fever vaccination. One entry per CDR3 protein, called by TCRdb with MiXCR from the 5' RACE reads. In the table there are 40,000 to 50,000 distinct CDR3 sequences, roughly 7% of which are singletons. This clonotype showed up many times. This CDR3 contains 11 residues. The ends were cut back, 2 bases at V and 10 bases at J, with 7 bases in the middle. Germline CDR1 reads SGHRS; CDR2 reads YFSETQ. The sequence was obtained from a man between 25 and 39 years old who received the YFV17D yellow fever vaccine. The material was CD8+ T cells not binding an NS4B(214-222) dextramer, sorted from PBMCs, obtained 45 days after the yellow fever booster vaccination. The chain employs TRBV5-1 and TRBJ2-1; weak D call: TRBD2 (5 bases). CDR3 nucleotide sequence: TGCGCCAGCAGCTTCGGCGGGGAGCAGTTCTTC. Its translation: CASSFGGEQFF.